The 16 T cell receptor beta chains below come from one sample, sequenced in a study of cytomegalovirus exposure and HLA in healthy donors. It was with 60 Vbeta and 13 Jbeta primers that the PCR ran. Sequencing was performed with immunoSEQ multiplex PCR; in TCRdb, only in-frame clones are kept and a portion is missing. The sample holds some 100,000 clones, 69% seen once. Material for sequencing was PBMCs. Receptors were obtained from a woman between 70 and 85 years old in good health and CMV-seropositive.

CDR3: CASSRLAGGLEGTGELFF. In nucleotides, the CDR3 is TGCGCCAGCAGCAGACTAGCGGGGGGCCTCGAGGGAACCGGGGAGCTGTTTTTT. The rearrangement links TRBV5-1 to TRBJ2-2, with 13 nucleotides matching TRBD2. Trimming at V came to 4 bases and at J to 5 bases, leaving 11 bases not matched to a gene. CDR1 and CDR2 from the germline V gene are SGHRS and YFSETQ. The CDR3 length is 18 residues.

Only a few counts were recorded for this clone. The chain is built from TRBV11-1 and TRBJ1-1, with D perhaps matching TRBD1 (5 bases). The CDR3 extends over 14 amino acids. Trimming stripped 4 bases from V and 6 bases from J, with 15 bases between. The germline V gene encodes CDR1 SGHAT and CDR2 FQDESV (reference sequence). CDR3 coding DNA: TGTGCCAGCAGCTCAAAAAGGACATTAGCTGAAGCTTTCTTT. Encoded protein: CASSSKRTLAEAFF.

This chain connects TRBV4-1 to TRBJ2-7; the D gene is possibly TRBD2 (5 bases). Per the germline V gene, CDR1 is MGHRA and CDR2 is YSYEKL. There are 18 residues in the CDR3. V shed 1 base and J shed 5 bases, with 24 bases lying between them. CDR3 nucleotide sequence: TGCGCCAGCAGCCAAGGAAACTTTCGCGGGCGTAACCCCCACGAGCAGTACTTC. The encoded protein is CASSQGNFRGRNPHEQYF.

V usage is TRBV19 and J usage is TRBJ1-2; tentative D call: TRBD1 (6 bases). Per the germline V gene, CDR1 is LNHDA and CDR2 is SQIVND (reference sequence). This CDR3 comprises 13 residues. V dropped 6 bases and J dropped 3 bases, with 11 bases sitting between them. The CDR3 loop reads CASSYRVDYGYTF. CDR3 DNA sequence: TGTGCCAGTAGCTACAGGGTGGACTATGGCTACACCTTC.

The V call is TRBV7-6, the J call TRBJ1-2; 7 bases match TRBD1. The CDR3 totals 14 residues. CDR1 and CDR2 from the germline V gene are SGHVS and FNYEAQ. Germline trimming cut 2 bases from V and 6 bases from J; bases unmatched to any gene: 6. The CDR3 here is CASSLTRQGDGYTF. The DNA for the CDR3 is TGTGCCAGCAGCTTAACGAGACAGGGTGATGGCTACACCTTC.

This clone appeared a few times. The chain uses TRBV7-2 and TRBJ2-7; D possibly corresponds to TRBD2 (6 bases). The germline V gene encodes CDR1 SGHTA and CDR2 FQGNSA. The CDR3 loop spans 16 amino acids. V gave up 0 bases and J gave up 2 bases, with 14 bases separating them. The CDR3 loop reads CASSLAAGLGTYEQYF. The CDR3 nucleotides are TGTGCCAGCAGCTTAGCCGCGGGACTGGGAACCTACGAGCAGTACTTC. Looking up the rest from reference TRBV7-2 and TRBJ2-7 gives the full variable domain: GAGVSQSPSNKVTEKGKDVELRCDPISGHTALYWYRQSLGQGLEFLIYFQGNSAPDKSGLPSDRFSAERTGGSVSTLTIQRTQQEDSAVYLCASSLAAGLGTYEQYFGPGTRLTVT.

The CDR3 nucleotides read TGTGCCAGCGGTACTAGCGGACGCACAGATACGCAGTATTTT. Amino acid sequence: CASGTSGRTDTQYF. V is TRBV2 and J is TRBJ2-3; TRBD2 matches at 8 bases. V lost 8 bases and J lost 1; bases outside the gene matches: 5. Germline assignment: CDR1 SNHLY and CDR2 FYNNEI. The CDR3 length is 14 residues.

The rearrangement links TRBV10-3 to TRBJ2-5; 7 bases agree with TRBD2. Germline trimming cut 7 bases from V and 5 bases from J; bases unmatched to any gene: 10. Per germline, CDR1 ENHRY and CDR2 SYGVKD. There are 14 residues in the CDR3. The CDR3 region is CAIKISLASETQYF. The CDR3 DNA reads as TGTGCCATCAAAATTTCACTAGCGTCGGAGACCCAGTACTTC.

The chain couples TRBV5-1 to TRBJ1-2; D may be TRBD1 (6 bases). The V and J ends lost 5 bases and 1 base respectively, with 18 bases between them. This CDR3 spans 16 amino acids. Germline assignment: CDR1 SGHRS and CDR2 YFSETQ. CDR3 nucleotide sequence: TGCGCCAGCAGTCCCGGAGGCACAGGGCATAACTATGGCTACACCTTC. It encodes CASSPGGTGHNYGYTF.

The chain has TRBV5-4 and TRBJ2-2; the match to TRBD2 covers 7 bases. This CDR3 spans 15 amino acids. The trim removed 4 bases at V and 4 bases at J, leaving 7 bases unmatched. Looked up from germline, CDR1 is SGHNT and CDR2 is YYREEE (reference sequence). The CDR3 protein is CASSGGGAITGELFF. DNA of the CDR3: TGTGCCAGCAGCGGGGGGGGAGCGATCACCGGGGAGCTGTTTTTT.

This clone was seen more than once but under ten times. The chain recombines TRBV2 with TRBJ2-1; 8 positions match TRBD2. Germline V gives CDR1 SNHLY, CDR2 FYNNEI. CDR3 length equals 16 residues. Trimming at V came to 7 bases and at J to 5 bases, leaving 13 bases not matched to a gene. This CDR3 reads CASTEWWREVDNEQFF. CDR3 in DNA: TGTGCCAGCACCGAATGGTGGCGGGAGGTAGACAATGAGCAGTTCTTC.

The chain is built from TRBV2 and TRBJ1-1; D ambiguous. CDR3 length equals 14 residues. V was shortened by 3 bases and J by 4 bases, with 12 bases between the two germline ends. Germline V gives CDR1 SNHLY, CDR2 FYNNEI. The CDR3: CASSETTLGTEAFF. CDR3 in DNA: TGTGCCAGCAGTGAGACTACATTGGGCACTGAAGCTTTCTTT.

This chain links TRBV6-4 with TRBJ1-2; 8 nucleotides line up with TRBD1. V trimming: 3 bases; J trimming: 6 bases; junction bases outside the gene matches: 3. The germline CDR1 and CDR2 sequences are MRHNA and SNTAGT. The CDR3 length is 13 residues. CDR3 DNA sequence: TGTGCCAGCAGTGAACAGGGGGTAGATGGCTACACCTTC. Translation gives CASSEQGVDGYTF.

V is TRBV5-4 and J is TRBJ2-7; 10 bases agree with TRBD1. From germline, CDR1 is SGHNT and CDR2 YYREEE (reference sequence). The CDR3 spans 15 residues. J gave up 3 bases and V 0 bases, and 3 bases lay outside the gene matches. The CDR3 region is CASSLGGTGVYEQYF. The DNA of the CDR3 is TGTGCCAGCAGCTTGGGGGGGACAGGGGTCTACGAGCAGTACTTC.

The J gene is TRBJ1-6, the V gene TRBV2; tentative D call: TRBD1 (6 bases). CDR1 is SNHLY, CDR2 FYNNEI, per germline. The CDR3 has 14 residues. The V end lost 6 bases, the J end lost 5 bases, and 11 bases lay between the germline ends. CDR3 loop: CASRKQGNNSPLHF. The CDR3 bases are TGTGCCAGCAGAAAACAGGGAAATAATTCACCCCTCCACTTT.

The V call is TRBV10-3, the J call TRBJ2-2; the match to TRBD1 covers 7 bases. The germline gives CDR1 ENHRY, CDR2 SYGVKD. The ends lost 0 bases at V and 6 bases at J; junction bases unmatched: 7. The CDR3 has 16 amino acids. The CDR3 protein is CAISESPGQAAGELFF. As DNA, the CDR3 is TGTGCCATCAGTGAGTCGCCCGGACAGGCCGCCGGGGAGCTGTTTTTT.